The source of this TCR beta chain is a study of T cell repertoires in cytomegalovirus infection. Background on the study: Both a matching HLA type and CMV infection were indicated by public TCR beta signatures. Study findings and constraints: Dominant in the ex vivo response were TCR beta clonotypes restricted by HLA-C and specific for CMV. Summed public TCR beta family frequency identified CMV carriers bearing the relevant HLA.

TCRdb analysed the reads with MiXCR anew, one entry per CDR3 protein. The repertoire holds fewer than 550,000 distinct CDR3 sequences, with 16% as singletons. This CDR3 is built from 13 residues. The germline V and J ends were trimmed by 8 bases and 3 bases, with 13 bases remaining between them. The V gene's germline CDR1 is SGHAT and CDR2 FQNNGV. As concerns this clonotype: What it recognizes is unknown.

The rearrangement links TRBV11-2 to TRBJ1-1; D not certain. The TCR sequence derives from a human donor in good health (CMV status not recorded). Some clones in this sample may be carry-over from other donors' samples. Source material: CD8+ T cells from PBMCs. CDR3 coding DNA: TGTGCCAGCCGTGGGTGGAGGGACACTGAAGCTTTCTTT. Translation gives CASRGWRDTEAFF.